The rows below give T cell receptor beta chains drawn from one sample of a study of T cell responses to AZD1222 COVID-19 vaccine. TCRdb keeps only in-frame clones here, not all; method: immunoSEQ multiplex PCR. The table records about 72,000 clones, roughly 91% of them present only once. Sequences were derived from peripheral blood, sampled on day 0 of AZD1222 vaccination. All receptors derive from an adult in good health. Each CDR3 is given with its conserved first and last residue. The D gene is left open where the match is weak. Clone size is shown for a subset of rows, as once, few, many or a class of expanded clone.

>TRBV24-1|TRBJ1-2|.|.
CATSGPPTPGYTF
TGTGCCACCAGTGGGCCCCCCACTCCCGGCTACACCTTC
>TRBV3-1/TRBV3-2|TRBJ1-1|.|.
CASSQDPSGREAFF
TGTGCCAGCAGCCAAGACCCGTCAGGGCGAGAAGCTTTCTTT
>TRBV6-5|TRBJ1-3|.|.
CASRTSGNTIYF
TGTGCCAGCAGAACCTCTGGAAACACCATATATTTT
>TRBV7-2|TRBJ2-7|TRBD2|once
CASSAQRGGSYEQYF
TGTGCCAGCAGCGCACAGCGGGGGGGCTCCTACGAGCAGTACTTC
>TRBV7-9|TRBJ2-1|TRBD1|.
CASSLDRGYNEQFF
TGTGCCAGCAGCTTGGACAGGGGATACAATGAGCAGTTCTTC
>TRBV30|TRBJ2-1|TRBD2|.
CAIRAGETFYNEQFF
TGTGCGATCCGGGCGGGAGAGACATTCTACAATGAGCAGTTCTTC
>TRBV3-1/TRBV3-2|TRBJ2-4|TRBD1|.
CASSPRGRGSLYF
TGTGCCAGCAGCCCCCGCGGCAGGGGGTCCCTGTACTTC
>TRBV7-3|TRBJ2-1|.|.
CASSPGGGGSYNEQFF
TGTGCCAGCAGCCCTGGCGGCGGCGGCTCCTACAATGAGCAGTTCTTC
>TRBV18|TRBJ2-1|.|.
CASSPAWSGSYNEQFF
TGTGCCAGCTCACCTGCCTGGAGCGGCTCCTACAATGAGCAGTTCTTC
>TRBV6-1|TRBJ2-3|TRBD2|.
CASSVSLSGGRTDTQYF
TGTGCCAGCAGTGTATCACTAAGCGGGGGACGCACAGATACGCAGTATTTT
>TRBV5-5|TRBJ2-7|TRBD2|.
CASSLFGLAGGSYEQYF
TGTGCCAGCAGCTTGTTTGGACTAGCGGGGGGAAGCTACGAGCAGTACTTC
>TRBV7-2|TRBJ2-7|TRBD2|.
CASTFSRGGVVYEQYF
TGTGCCAGCACCTTTTCCCGGGGGGGGGTTGTGTACGAGCAGTACTTC
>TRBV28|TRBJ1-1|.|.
CASSLPPFGTGITEAFF
TGTGCCAGCAGTTTGCCCCCTTTCGGAACAGGTATCACTGAAGCTTTCTTT
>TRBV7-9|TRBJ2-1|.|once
CASSLGSQGSYNEQFF
TGTGCCAGCAGCTTAGGGAGTCAGGGCTCCTACAATGAGCAGTTCTTC
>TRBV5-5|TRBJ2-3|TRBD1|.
CASSTGGLSDTQYF
TGTGCCAGCAGTACAGGGGGTCTCTCCGATACGCAGTATTTT
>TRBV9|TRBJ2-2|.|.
CASSAGTSGTGELFF
TGTGCCAGCAGTGCTGGGACCTCTGGGACCGGGGAGCTGTTTTTT
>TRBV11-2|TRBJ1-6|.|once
CASSQTGAHNSPLHF
TGTGCCAGCAGCCAGACAGGCGCCCATAATTCACCCCTCCACTTT
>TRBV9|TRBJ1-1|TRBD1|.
CARRGQVFMNTEAFF
TGTGCCAGGCGGGGACAGGTTTTCATGAACACTGAAGCTTTCTTT
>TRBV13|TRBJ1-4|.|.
CASSLRGGRGEKLFF
TGTGCCAGCAGCTTACGGGGTGGACGGGGTGAAAAACTGTTTTTT
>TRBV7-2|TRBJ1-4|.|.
CASSLRGSSEKLFF
TGTGCCAGCAGCTTAAGGGGGTCGAGCGAAAAACTGTTTTTT
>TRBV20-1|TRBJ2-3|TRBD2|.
CSATREAQYF
TGCAGTGCTACCCGGGAGGCGCAGTATTTT
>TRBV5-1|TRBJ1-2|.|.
CASSTGVYGYTF
TGCGCCAGCAGCACGGGGGTCTATGGCTACACCTTC
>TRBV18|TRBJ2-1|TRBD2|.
CASSPPSPSGSYNEQFF
TGTGCCAGCTCACCACCATCCCCTAGCGGCTCCTACAATGAGCAGTTCTTC
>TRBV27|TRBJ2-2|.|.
CASSFGSSSGELFF
TGTGCCAGCAGTTTCGGGTCGTCCTCGGGGGAGCTGTTTTTT
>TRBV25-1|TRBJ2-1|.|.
CASSESGGSYNEQFF
TGTGCCAGCAGTGAATCCGGTGGCTCCTACAATGAGCAGTTCTTC
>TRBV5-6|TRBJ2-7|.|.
CASSSLFGAYEQYF
TGTGCCAGCAGCTCCCTCTTCGGGGCGTACGAGCAGTACTTC
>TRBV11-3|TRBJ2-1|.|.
CASSTDGGSYNEQFF
TGTGCCAGCAGCACCGACGGGGGATCCTACAATGAGCAGTTCTTC
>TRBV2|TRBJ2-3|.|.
CASGSSWGDTQYF
TGTGCCAGCGGGTCTAGTTGGGGAGATACGCAGTATTTT
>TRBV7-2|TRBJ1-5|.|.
CASSARAGNQPQHF
TGTGCCAGCAGCGCCAGGGCGGGCAATCAGCCCCAGCATTTT
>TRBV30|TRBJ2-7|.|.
CAWGEGAREQYF
TGTGCCTGGGGGGAAGGCGCCCGGGAGCAGTACTTC
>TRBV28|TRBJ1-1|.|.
CASSLGWGTEAFF
TGTGCCAGCAGTTTGGGCTGGGGGACTGAAGCTTTCTTT
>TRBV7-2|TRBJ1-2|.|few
CASSLESVYGYTF
TGTGCCAGCAGCTTAGAATCTGTCTATGGCTACACCTTC
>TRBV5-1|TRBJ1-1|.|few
CASSSGRRNTEAFF
TGCGCCAGCAGCTCCGGACGCCGGAACACTGAAGCTTTCTTT
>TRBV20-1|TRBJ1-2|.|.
CSAPDSYGYTF
TGCAGTGCACCAGACAGCTATGGCTACACCTTC
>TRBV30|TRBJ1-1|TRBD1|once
CAWRTLGQGNTEAFF
TGTGCCTGGAGGACCCTGGGACAGGGGAACACTGAAGCTTTCTTT
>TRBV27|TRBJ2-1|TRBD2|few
CASSPMGLYNEQFF
TGTGCCAGCAGTCCCATGGGACTATACAATGAGCAGTTCTTC
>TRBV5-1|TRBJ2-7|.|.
CASSLDTGYEQYF
TGCGCCAGCAGCTTGGATACAGGGTACGAGCAGTACTTC
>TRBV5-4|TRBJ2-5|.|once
CASSSAGQLAQTQYF
TGTGCCAGCAGTTCCGCCGGCCAGCTCGCCCAGACCCAGTACTTC
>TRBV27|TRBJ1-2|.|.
CASSTNRDPLLNYGYTF
TGTGCCAGCAGTACAAACAGGGATCCGCTGCTTAACTATGGCTACACCTTC
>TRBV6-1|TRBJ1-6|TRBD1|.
CASSEDRGDITSPLHF
TGTGCCAGCAGTGAGGACAGGGGTGATATAACTTCACCCCTCCACTTT
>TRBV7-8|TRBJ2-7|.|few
CASSANRAGVSEQYF
TGTGCCAGCAGCGCCAACAGGGCCGGGGTCTCCGAGCAGTACTTC
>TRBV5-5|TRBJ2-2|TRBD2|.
CASSLMTSGGVRELFF
TGTGCCAGCAGCTTGATGACTAGCGGGGGTGTCCGAGAGCTGTTTTTT
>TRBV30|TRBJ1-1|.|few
CAWSGPYTEAFF
TGTGCCTGGAGTGGACCGTACACTGAAGCTTTCTTT
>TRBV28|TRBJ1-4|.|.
CASSLSQGTNEKLFF
TGTGCCAGCAGTTTGTCACAGGGTACTAATGAAAAACTGTTTTTT
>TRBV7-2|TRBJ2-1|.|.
CASSVPRVYNEQFF
TGTGCCAGCAGCGTTCCCAGGGTCTACAATGAGCAGTTCTTC
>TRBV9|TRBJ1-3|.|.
CASSVGQRGNTIYF
TGTGCCAGCAGCGTAGGCCAGCGGGGAAACACCATATATTTT
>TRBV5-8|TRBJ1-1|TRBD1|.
CASRPRGLTEAFF
TGTGCCAGCAGGCCCAGGGGGCTCACTGAAGCTTTCTTT
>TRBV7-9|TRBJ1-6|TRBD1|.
CASSLGGGQGNSPLHF
TGTGCCAGCAGCTTGGGAGGGGGACAGGGAAATTCACCCCTCCACTTT
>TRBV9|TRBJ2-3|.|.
CASSVGLSSTDTQYF
TGTGCCAGCAGCGTAGGCCTCTCTAGCACAGATACGCAGTATTTT
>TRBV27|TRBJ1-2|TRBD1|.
CASSPGTGYGYYGYTF
TGTGCCAGTAGTCCCGGGACAGGGTATGGGTACTATGGCTACACCTTC